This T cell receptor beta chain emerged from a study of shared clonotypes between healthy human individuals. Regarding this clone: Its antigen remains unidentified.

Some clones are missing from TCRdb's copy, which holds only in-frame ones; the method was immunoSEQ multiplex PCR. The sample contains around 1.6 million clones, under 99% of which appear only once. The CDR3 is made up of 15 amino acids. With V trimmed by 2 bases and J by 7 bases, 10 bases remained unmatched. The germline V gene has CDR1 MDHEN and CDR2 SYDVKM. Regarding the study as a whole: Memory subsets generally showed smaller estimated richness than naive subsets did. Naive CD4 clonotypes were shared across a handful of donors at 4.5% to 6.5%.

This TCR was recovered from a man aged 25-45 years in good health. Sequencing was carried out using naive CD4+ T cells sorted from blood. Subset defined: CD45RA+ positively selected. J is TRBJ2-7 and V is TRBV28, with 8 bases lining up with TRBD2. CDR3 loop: CASSLPGAGVVEQYF. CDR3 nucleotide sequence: TGTGCCAGCAGTTTACCGGGAGCGGGAGTGGTTGAGCAGTACTTC.